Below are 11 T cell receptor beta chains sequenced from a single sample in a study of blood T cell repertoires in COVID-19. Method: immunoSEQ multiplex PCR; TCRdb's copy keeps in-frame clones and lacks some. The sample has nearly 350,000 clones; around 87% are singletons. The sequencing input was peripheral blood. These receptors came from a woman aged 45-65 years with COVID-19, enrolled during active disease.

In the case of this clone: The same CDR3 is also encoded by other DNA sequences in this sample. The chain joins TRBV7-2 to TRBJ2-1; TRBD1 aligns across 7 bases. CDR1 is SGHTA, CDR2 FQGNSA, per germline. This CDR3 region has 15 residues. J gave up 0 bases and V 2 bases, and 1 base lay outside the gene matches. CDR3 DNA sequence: TGTGCCAGCAGCTTACGGGACAGCTCCTACAATGAGCAGTTCTTC. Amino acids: CASSLRDSSYNEQFF.

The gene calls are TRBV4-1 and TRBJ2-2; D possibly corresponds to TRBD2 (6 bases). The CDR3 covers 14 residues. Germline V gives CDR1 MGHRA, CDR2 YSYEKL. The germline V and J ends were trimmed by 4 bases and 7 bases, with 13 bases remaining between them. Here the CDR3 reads CASSLLGGSGELFF. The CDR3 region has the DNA TGCGCCAGCAGCCTCCTTGGGGGGAGCGGGGAGCTGTTTTTT.

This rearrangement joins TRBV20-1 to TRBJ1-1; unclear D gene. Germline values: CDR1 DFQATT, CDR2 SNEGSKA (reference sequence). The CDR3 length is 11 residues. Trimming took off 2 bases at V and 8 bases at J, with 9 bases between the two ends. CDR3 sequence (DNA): TGCAGTGCTAGAAAACCAGAAGAAGCTTTCTTT. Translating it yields CSARKPEEAFF.

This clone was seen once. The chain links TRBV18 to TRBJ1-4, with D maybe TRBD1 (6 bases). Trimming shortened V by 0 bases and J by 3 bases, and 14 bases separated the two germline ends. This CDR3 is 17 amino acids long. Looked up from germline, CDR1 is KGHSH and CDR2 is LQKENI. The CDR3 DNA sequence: TGTGCCAGCTCACCACCGAATAGCAGGGGTGCTAATGAAAAACTGTTTTTT. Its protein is CASSPPNSRGANEKLFF. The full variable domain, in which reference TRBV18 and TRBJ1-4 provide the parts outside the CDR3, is NAGVMQNPRHLVRRRGQEARLRCSPMKGHSHVYWYRQLPEEGLKFMVYLQKENIIDESGMPKERFSAEFPKEGPSILRIQQVVRGDSAAYFCASSPPNSRGANEKLFFGSGTQLSVL.

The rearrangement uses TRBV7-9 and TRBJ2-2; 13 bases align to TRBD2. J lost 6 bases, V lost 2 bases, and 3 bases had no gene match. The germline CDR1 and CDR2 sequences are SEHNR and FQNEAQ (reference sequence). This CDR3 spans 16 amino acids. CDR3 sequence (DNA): TGTGCCAGCAGCTTAAGTGGGACTAGCGGGGCCGGGGAGCTGTTTTTT. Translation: CASSLSGTSGAGELFF.

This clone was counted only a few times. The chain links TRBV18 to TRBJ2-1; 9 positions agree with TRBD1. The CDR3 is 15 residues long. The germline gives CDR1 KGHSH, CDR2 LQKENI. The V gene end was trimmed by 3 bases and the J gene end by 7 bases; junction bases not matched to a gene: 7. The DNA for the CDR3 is TGTGCCAGCTCACCCCGGGACAGGGACGGTAATGAGCAGTTCTTC. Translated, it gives CASSPRDRDGNEQFF.

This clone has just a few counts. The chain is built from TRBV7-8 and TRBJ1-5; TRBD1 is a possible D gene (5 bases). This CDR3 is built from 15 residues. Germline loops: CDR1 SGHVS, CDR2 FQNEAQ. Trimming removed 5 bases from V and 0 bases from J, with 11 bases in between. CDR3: CASSLLTVSNQPQHF. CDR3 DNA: TGTGCCAGCAGCCTCTTGACAGTTAGCAATCAGCCCCAGCATTTT.

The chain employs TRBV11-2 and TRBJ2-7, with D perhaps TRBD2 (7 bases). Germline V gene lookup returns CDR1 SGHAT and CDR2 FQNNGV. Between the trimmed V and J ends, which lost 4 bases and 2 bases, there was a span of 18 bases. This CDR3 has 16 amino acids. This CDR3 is CASSSAGRQGTYEQYF. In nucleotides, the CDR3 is TGTGCCAGCAGCTCAGCGGGGAGGCAGGGGACCTACGAGCAGTACTTC. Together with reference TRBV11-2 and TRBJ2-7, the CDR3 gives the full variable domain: EAGVAQSPRYKIIEKRQSVAFWCNPISGHATLYWYQQILGQGPKLLIQFQNNGVVDDSQLPKDRFSAERLKGVDSTLKIQPAKLEDSAVYLCASSSAGRQGTYEQYFGPGTRLTVT.

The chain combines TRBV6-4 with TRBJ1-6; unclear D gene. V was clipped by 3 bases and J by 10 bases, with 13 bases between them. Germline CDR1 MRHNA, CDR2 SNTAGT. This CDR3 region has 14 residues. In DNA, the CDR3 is TGTGCCAGCAGTGATCGGGCCCCGGGGTCACCCCTCCACTTT. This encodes CASSDRAPGSPLHF.

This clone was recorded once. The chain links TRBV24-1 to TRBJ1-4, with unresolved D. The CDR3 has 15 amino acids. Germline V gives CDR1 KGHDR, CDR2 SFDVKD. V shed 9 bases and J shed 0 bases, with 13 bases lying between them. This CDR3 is CATAAGWATNEKLFF. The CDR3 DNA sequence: TGTGCCACCGCGGCTGGGTGGGCAACTAATGAAAAACTGTTTTTT.

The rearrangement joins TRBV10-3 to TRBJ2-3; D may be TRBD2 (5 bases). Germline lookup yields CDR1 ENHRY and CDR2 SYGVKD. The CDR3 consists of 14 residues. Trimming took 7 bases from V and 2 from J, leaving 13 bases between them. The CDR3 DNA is TGTGCCATCACCCCTCTCCGGGACACAGATACGCAGTATTTT. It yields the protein CAITPLRDTDTQYF.